The clone carrying this TCR beta chain was seen repeatedly, ten times or more. The time point was: pre-sensitization, week 0. Treatment specified: therapeutic diphenylcyclopropenone sensitization with weekly scalp DPC. Before extraction, the whole blood was not fractionated, and total RNA was taken from it. MiXCR, run by TCRdb on the RACE reads, gives a single entry per CDR3 protein. Of some 36,000 distinct CDR3 sequences listed, about 9.3% were seen once; the top ten hold 25% to 35%. These data originate in a study of human T cells and chemical hapten exposure. Germline-derived CDR1 and CDR2 are LNHDA and SQIVND (reference sequence). The CDR3 has 16 residues. The V gene lost 3 bases and the J gene lost 1 base, with 12 bases spanning the gap.

The receptor comes from a man aged 50 to 60 with alopecia areata. Some clones in this sample may be carry-over from other donors' samples. The chain uses TRBV19 and TRBJ1-4, with a weak D call TRBD1 (6 bases). The sample consisted of whole blood, taken in connection with sensitization to the hapten diphenylcyclopropenone (DPC). CDR3 sequence: CASSIGGAGTNEKLFF. CDR3 nucleotide sequence: TGTGCCAGTAGTATCGGGGGCGCAGGAACTAATGAAAAACTGTTTTTT. The whole variable domain, filled in from reference TRBV19 and TRBJ1-4, reads DGGITQSPKYLFRKEGQNVTLSCEQNLNHDAMYWYRQDPGQGLRLIYYSQIVNDFQKGDIAEGYSVSREKKESFPLTVTSAQKNPTAFYLCASSIGGAGTNEKLFFGSGTQLSVL.